One sample yielded the 7 T cell receptor beta chains listed below, sequenced in a study of cytomegalovirus exposure and HLA in healthy donors. The method was immunoSEQ multiplex PCR; TCRdb's version includes in-frame clones alone and lacks a portion of them. The data contain hundreds of thousands of clones, over 75% of them singletons. Sequencing was carried out using PBMCs. These receptor sequences come from a man younger than 30 in good health and CMV-seropositive.

This clone was seen a few times. The DNA of the CDR3 is TGTGCCAGCAGACCTGGGACTAGCGGGTGGGATGAGCAGTTCTTC. This codes for CASRPGTSGWDEQFF. This chain joins TRBV2 and TRBJ2-1, with 12 bases that match TRBD2. After removal of 6 bases from V and 8 bases from J, the junction contained 8 bases not matched to a gene. The germline CDR1 and CDR2 sequences are SNHLY and FYNNEI. The CDR3 has 15 residues.

The chain links TRBV9 to TRBJ2-5; D perhaps matches TRBD1 (5 bases). Trimming removed 3 bases at V and 2 bases at J, with 8 bases between. This CDR3 is built from 13 residues. The germline V gene encodes CDR1 SGDLS and CDR2 YYNGEE. CDR3 nucleotide sequence: TGTGCCAGCAGCGCCAGGGATCAAGAGACCCAGTACTTC. Encoded protein: CASSARDQETQYF.

The chain is built from TRBV7-2 and TRBJ2-1; D is ambiguous. The CDR3 covers 14 residues. Trimming removed 5 bases at V and 3 bases at J, with 11 bases between. Germline CDR1 is SGHTA and CDR2 is FQGNSA. The CDR3 DNA follows: TGTGCCAGCAGCCTAGGATCCGGCTACAATGAGCAGTTCTTC. It translates to CASSLGSGYNEQFF.

This chain connects TRBV7-6 to TRBJ2-3, with 15 bases matching TRBD2. With V trimmed by 1 base and J by 1 base, 6 bases remained unmatched. The CDR3 runs to 19 residues. Germline-derived CDR1 and CDR2 are SGHVS and FNYEAQ. The CDR3 nucleotides are TGTGCCAGCAGCTTAGTTAAGGGACTAGCGGGAGGCCGCACAGATACGCAGTATTTT. Its translation: CASSLVKGLAGGRTDTQYF.

The chain links TRBV5-1 to TRBJ2-7; TRBD1 agrees at 7 bases. Unmatched junction bases numbered 6, after V lost 3 bases and J lost 3 bases. The CDR3 is made up of 14 amino acids. Germline lookup yields CDR1 SGHRS and CDR2 YFSETQ. Written as DNA, the CDR3 is TGCGCCAGCAGCTGGATTAGACAGGGCTACGAGCAGTACTTC. Encoded protein: CASSWIRQGYEQYF. The full variable domain, in which reference TRBV5-1 and TRBJ2-7 provide the parts outside the CDR3, is KAGVTQTPRYLIKTRGQQVTLSCSPISGHRSVSWYQQTPGQGLQFLFEYFSETQRNKGNFPGRFSGRQFSNSRSEMNVSTLELGDSALYLCASSWIRQGYEQYFGPGTRLTVT.

V gene TRBV6-1 combines with J gene TRBJ1-2; the D is unclear. CDR3 length equals 13 residues. The germline gives CDR1 MNHNS, CDR2 SASEGT. V was trimmed by 4 bases and J by 7 bases, leaving 13 bases between them. CDR3 residues: CASSGEPWGGYTF. CDR3 nucleotide sequence: TGTGCCAGCAGTGGGGAACCCTGGGGTGGCTACACCTTC.

The genes are TRBV2 and TRBJ1-5; D might be TRBD1 (5 bases). This CDR3 region has 15 residues. Germline V gene data show CDR1 as SNHLY and CDR2 as FYNNEI. V gave up 5 bases and J gave up 4 bases, with 15 bases separating them. The CDR3 DNA reads TGTGCCAGCAGTTTAGACGGGACTAAAAATCAGCCCCAGCATTTT. Protein sequence: CASSLDGTKNQPQHF.